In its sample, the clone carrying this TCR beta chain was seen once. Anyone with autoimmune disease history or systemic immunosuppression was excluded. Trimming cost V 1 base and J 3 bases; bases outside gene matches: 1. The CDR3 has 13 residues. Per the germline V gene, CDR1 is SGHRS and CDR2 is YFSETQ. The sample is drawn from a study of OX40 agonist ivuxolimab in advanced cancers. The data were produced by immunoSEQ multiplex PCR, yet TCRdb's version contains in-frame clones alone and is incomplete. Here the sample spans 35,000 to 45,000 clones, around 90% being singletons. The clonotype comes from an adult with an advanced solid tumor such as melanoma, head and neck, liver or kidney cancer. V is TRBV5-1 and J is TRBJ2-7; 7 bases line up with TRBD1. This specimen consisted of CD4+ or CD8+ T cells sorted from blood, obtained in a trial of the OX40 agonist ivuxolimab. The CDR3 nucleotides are TGCGCCAGCAGCTTGACAGGGGTCTACGAGCAGTACTTC. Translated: CASSLTGVYEQYF.